These T cell receptor beta chains were read from a single sample in a study of blood T cell repertoires in COVID-19. The method was immunoSEQ multiplex PCR; TCRdb's version includes in-frame clones alone and lacks a portion of them. The sample yields 240,000 or so clones, roughly nine tenths seen once. The source material was peripheral blood. All receptors derive from a man aged 55 to 69 with acute or convalescent COVID-19. Each CDR3 is given with its conserved first and last residue. The D gene is left open where the match is weak. Rows may omit the clone size; those that give it use once, few, many or a size class.

size	D	V	J	DNA	CDR3
-	TRBD2	TRBV4-2	TRBJ2-7	TGTGCCAGCAGCCAGGCAGGACTAGCGGGGAACTACGAACAGTACTTC	CASSQAGLAGNYEQYF
-	-	TRBV7-2	TRBJ1-3	TGTGCCAGCAGCTTATATGTTTCCAGTGGAAACACCATATATTTT	CASSLYVSSGNTIYF
-	-	TRBV7-2	TRBJ1-3	TGTGCCAGCAGCTTAGAAGTATCCAGGGGTGATTCTGGAAACACCATATATTTT	CASSLEVSRGDSGNTIYF
-	-	TRBV7-3	TRBJ2-3	TGTGCCAGCAGCTTAGGCCCCACCCCTAGCACAGATACGCAGTATTTT	CASSLGPTPSTDTQYF
-	-	TRBV5-4	TRBJ2-5	TGTGCCAGCAGTCCGGCCCTAGGGACTGGAGAGACCCAGTACTTC	CASSPALGTGETQYF
-	-	TRBV28	TRBJ2-6	TGTGCCAGCAGTTCCCCCCGGGGGGCCCGACCTGGGGCCAACGTCCTGACTTTC	CASSSPRGARPGANVLTF
-	-	TRBV19	TRBJ1-2	TGTGCCAGTAGTATAGATAAGGAGAATGGCTACACCTTC	CASSIDKENGYTF
-	TRBD1	TRBV4-2	TRBJ1-5	TGTGCCAGCAGCCAGGGGTCGGACAGGGGGCTCGGTCAGCCCCAGCATTTT	CASSQGSDRGLGQPQHF
-	-	TRBV28	TRBJ1-5	TGTGCCAGCAGTTTATCGGGGATCAGCAATCAGCCCCAGCATTTT	CASSLSGISNQPQHF
-	TRBD1	TRBV4-3	TRBJ2-1	TGCGCCAGCAGCCAAGAGAAAAGACAGGGGAGGAACAATGAGCAGTTCTTC	CASSQEKRQGRNNEQFF
-	TRBD2	TRBV6-6	TRBJ2-5	TGTGCCAGCCACCTTAGCGGGAGGGCCCCAGAGACCCAGTACTTC	CASHLSGRAPETQYF
-	TRBD1	TRBV6-6	TRBJ1-1	TGTGCCAGCAGACAGTCTCAGGGGGTACCTGAAGCTTTCTTT	CASRQSQGVPEAFF
once	-	TRBV27	TRBJ1-5	TGTGCCAGCAGTTTGGGCAGGGCGAGCAATCAGCCCCAGCATTTT	CASSLGRASNQPQHF
-	-	TRBV7-9	TRBJ1-5	TGTGCCAGCAGCTTATCCGCGGATCAGCCCCAGCATTTT	CASSLSADQPQHF
-	-	TRBV10-2	TRBJ1-5	TGCGCCAGCAGTGAGCGGGCGGGTGACGGTCAGCCCCAGCATTTT	CASSERAGDGQPQHF
-	TRBD1	TRBV19	TRBJ2-2	TGTGCCAGTACCGGACAGGTTTTCCTGAACACCGGGGAGCTGTTTTTT	CASTGQVFLNTGELFF
-	-	TRBV28	TRBJ1-2	TGTGCCAGCAGTTTGCGGGGGGCGAACTATGGCTACACCTTC	CASSLRGANYGYTF
-	TRBD1	TRBV29-1	TRBJ1-2	TGCAGCGCCGAGGACAGGGGACCAGCTAACTATGGCTACACCTTC	CSAEDRGPANYGYTF
-	TRBD1	TRBV5-1	TRBJ1-6	TGCGCCAGCAGCTTGGAGGGGGCCCTTCCTAATTCACCCCTCCACTTT	CASSLEGALPNSPLHF
-	-	TRBV11-1	TRBJ2-7	TGTGCCAGCAGCAACGGACTTCAGATAGACGAGCAGTACTTC	CASSNGLQIDEQYF
-	TRBD1	TRBV18	TRBJ1-4	TGTGCCAGCTCACCTTCGACAGGGGGTAATGAAAAACTGTTTTTT	CASSPSTGGNEKLFF
few	-	TRBV5-1	TRBJ1-5	TGCGCCAGCAGTCGGGGGAGCAATCAGCCCCAGCATTTT	CASSRGSNQPQHF
-	-	TRBV19	TRBJ1-5	TGTGCCAGTAGTAATATTTTCCAGGGATCGGACAATCAGCCCCAGCATTTT	CASSNIFQGSDNQPQHF
-	TRBD1	TRBV14	TRBJ1-1	TGTGCCAGCAGCCAACAAGTCCGGGACAGCCAAGCTTTCTTT	CASSQQVRDSQAFF
-	-	TRBV18	TRBJ2-7	TGTGCCAGCTCCCCTAGTGGGGCGCCTAGCTCCTACGAGCAGTACTTC	CASSPSGAPSSYEQYF
-	TRBD1	TRBV7-2	TRBJ2-1	TGTGCCAGCAGCCGGGACAGGTCATACAATGAGCAGTTCTTC	CASSRDRSYNEQFF
-	-	TRBV11-3	TRBJ2-2	TGTGCCAGCAGAGACACCGGGACATACACCGGGGAGCTGTTTTTT	CASRDTGTYTGELFF
-	-	TRBV5-4	TRBJ2-7	TGTGCCAGCAGCTTGGACGGACATATAAAGTACTTC	CASSLDGHIKYF
-	TRBD1	TRBV28	TRBJ1-2	TGTGCCAGCAGTGTAACAGGGGGCTTCGCTTATGGCTACACCTTC	CASSVTGGFAYGYTF
-	TRBD2	TRBV6-6	TRBJ2-7	TGTGCCAGCGGAAGACTAGCGGGAGTGGGAGAGCAGTACTTC	CASGRLAGVGEQYF
-	TRBD2	TRBV4-1	TRBJ2-1	TGCGCCAGCAGCTACCTAGCGGGAGGTTACAATGAGCAGTTCTTC	CASSYLAGGYNEQFF
once	-	TRBV3-1/TRBV3-2	TRBJ2-5	TGTGCCAGCAGCCACCACACGGGTGTGCGGGAGACCCAGTACTTC	CASSHHTGVRETQYF
once	-	TRBV7-3	TRBJ2-6	TGTGCCAGCAGCTCCCTCGGGAGAAACTCTGGGGCCAACGTCCTGACTTTC	CASSSLGRNSGANVLTF
-	TRBD2	TRBV11-2	TRBJ2-3	TGTGCCAGCAGCTTCTCACGACTAGCGGGACTCACAGATACGCAGTATTTT	CASSFSRLAGLTDTQYF
-	TRBD1	TRBV23-1	TRBJ1-1	TGCGCCAGCAGGTGCAGGGACAGGATGAATATGAACACTGAAGCTTTCTTT	CASRCRDRMNMNTEAFF
-	TRBD1	TRBV7-2	TRBJ2-7	TGTGCCAGCAGCTTAATACTCCGGGACAGGGGGCCCTACGAGCAGTACTTC	CASSLILRDRGPYEQYF
-	TRBD1	TRBV25-1	TRBJ2-7	TGTGCCAGCAGTGAATCACAGGGGCACTCCTACGAGCAGTACTTC	CASSESQGHSYEQYF
-	-	TRBV13	TRBJ1-4	TGTGCCAGCAGCTACGACAGGACGGGTGGAGAAAAACTGTTTTTT	CASSYDRTGGEKLFF
-	TRBD1	TRBV6-5	TRBJ1-6	TGTGCCAGCAGTTACTCGGGTGGACAGGCTAATTCACCCCTCCACTTT	CASSYSGGQANSPLHF
-	TRBD1	TRBV9	TRBJ1-1	TGTGCCAGCAGCGTAGCAGGGGGAGGGAACACTGAAGCTTTCTTT	CASSVAGGGNTEAFF